The present entry profiles one T cell receptor beta chain with its context. Its target is not known. Mouse germline and gene names are used. The read terminates 1 residue before the CDR3 end, so the remaining end is supplied by the germline J gene. Germline values: CDR1 KGHTA, CDR2 FQNQQP. This CDR3 region has 14 residues. The sample belongs to a study of tissue T cells after allogeneic stem cell transplantation. Time point in this sample: mouse harvest day 14 after allogeneic transplant. Tail vein injection delivered 10^7 T-cell-depleted bone marrow cells and 10^6 splenic CD5+ T cells. Tissues came from B6→BALB/c major-mismatch GVHD mice at day 7 or 14. Study-level points and caveats: TCR repertoires tracked anatomic similarity, regardless of disease or transplant status. In patients and mice, blood and spleen missed much of tissue repertoire.

TCRdb keeps only in-frame clones here, not all; method: immunoSEQ multiplex PCR. The table lists about 5,100 clones, roughly 30% of them singletons. This clonotype originated in a female BALB/c mouse given C57BL/6 T cells with graft-versus-host disease after an allogeneic hematopoietic cell transplant. The sample consisted of skin. The V call is TRBV23, the J call TRBJ2-1; the table's D call of TRBD2 was not tested on the DNA. CDR3 DNA, as far as it was read: TGCTCCAGCAGCGGACTGGGGAACTATGCTGAGCAGTTC. Translated: CSSSGLGNYAEQF. The CDR3 in full is CSSSGLGNYAEQFF.